The 26 T cell receptor beta chains reported below all come from one sample, sequenced in a study of immune evolution from preneoplasia to lung adenocarcinoma. Sequencing used immunoSEQ multiplex PCR; TCRdb keeps in-frame clones, though not all of them. The data contain under 5,000 clones, 60% to 85% of them singletons. Specimen: FFPE adjacent normal lung tissue. The receptor source for this set is a donor aged 70 or over with lung adenocarcinoma.

This chain uses TRBV10-3 with TRBJ1-1; possibly TRBD1 for D (6 bases). CDR3 size: 15 residues. The ends were cut back, 10 bases at V and 3 bases at J, with 21 bases in the middle. Per germline, CDR1 ENHRY and CDR2 SYGVKD. The CDR3 DNA sequence: TGTGCCACCACTGGGGGGGGCCAGAGGTACACTGAAGCTTTCTTT. It is translated as CATTGGGQRYTEAFF.

The rearrangement uses TRBV2 and TRBJ2-1, with D maybe TRBD2 (6 bases). CDR3 length equals 13 residues. The ends were cut back, 5 bases at V and 9 bases at J, with 14 bases in the middle. Germline values: CDR1 SNHLY, CDR2 FYNNEI. CDR3 sequence reads: CASSRDSLSEQFF. Written as DNA, the CDR3 is TGTGCCAGCAGTCGGGACTCGCTCAGTGAGCAGTTCTTC.

The chain is built from TRBV27 and TRBJ2-2; no reliable D call. V lost 6 bases and J lost 6, with 11 bases in between. CDR3 size: 13 residues. Germline CDR1 and CDR2: MNHEY and SMNVEV (reference sequence). The CDR3 region has the DNA TGTGCCAGCAGGCCCGGCATGGCCGGGGAGCTGTTTTTT. Protein product: CASRPGMAGELFF.

The J gene is TRBJ1-2, the V gene TRBV29-1; 7 positions agree with TRBD1. Germline CDR1 SQVTM, CDR2 ANQGSEA. V lost 7 bases, J lost 4 bases, and 12 bases stayed unmatched. This CDR3 spans 14 amino acids. The chain's CDR3 is CSARTGEGLYGYTF. CDR3 bases: TGCAGCGCTAGAACAGGGGAGGGGCTCTATGGCTACACCTTC.

The chain employs TRBV11-3 and TRBJ2-7, with D possibly being TRBD1 (6 bases). This CDR3 is 16 amino acids long. Per germline, CDR1 SGHNT and CDR2 YENEEA. The ends were cut back, 3 bases at V and 1 base at J, with 16 bases in the middle. The CDR3 sequence is CASSFPRGGSSYEQYF. Here the CDR3 DNA reads TGTGCCAGCAGCTTCCCACGAGGGGGATCATCCTACGAGCAGTACTTC.

The chain joins TRBV7-8 to TRBJ1-3; TRBD1 aligns across 7 bases. V trimming: 4 bases; J trimming: 0 bases; junction bases outside the gene matches: 6. The CDR3 is made up of 16 amino acids. The V gene's germline CDR1 is SGHVS and CDR2 FQNEAQ. The CDR3 bases are TGTGCCAGCAGCTCCGGGACAGCCTACTCTGGAAACACCATATATTTT. As protein: CASSSGTAYSGNTIYF.

This clone has just one count. The chain is built from TRBV18 and TRBJ2-6; D is ambiguous. The CDR3 covers 16 residues. The V gene lost 2 bases and the J gene lost 3 bases, with 11 bases spanning the gap. Germline-derived CDR1 and CDR2 are KGHSH and LQKENI. As DNA, the CDR3 is TGTGCCAGCTCACCAGGGCACGGTGGTGGGGCCAACGTCCTGACTTTC. Translation: CASSPGHGGGANVLTF.

This sequence joins TRBV11-2 and TRBJ2-7, with 9 bases fitting TRBD1. The CDR3 contains 15 residues. CDR1 and CDR2 from the germline V gene are SGHAT and FQNNGV. The J segment lost 6 bases and the V segment lost 5 bases, leaving 11 bases of the junction unmatched. The CDR3 spells CASSDRQGGTFEQYF. Written as DNA, the CDR3 is TGTGCCAGCAGCGACCGACAGGGGGGGACCTTCGAGCAGTACTTC. Complete variable domain (other parts from reference TRBV11-2 and TRBJ2-7): EAGVAQSPRYKIIEKRQSVAFWCNPISGHATLYWYQQILGQGPKLLIQFQNNGVVDDSQLPKDRFSAERLKGVDSTLKIQPAKLEDSAVYLCASSDRQGGTFEQYFGPGTRLTVT.

The V call is TRBV27, the J call TRBJ2-1, with D tentatively TRBD1 (6 bases). Germline V gene data show CDR1 as MNHEY and CDR2 as SMNVEV (reference sequence). Trimming shortened V by 11 bases and J by 2 bases, and 28 bases separated the two germline ends. This CDR3 has 18 residues. CDR3 in DNA: TGTGCCGGACCATCTCCGGTCCCTCACAGGGCCACCTACAATGAGCAGTTCTTC. Translated, it gives CAGPSPVPHRATYNEQFF.

The V and J genes are TRBV21-1 and TRBJ1-2. TRBV21-1 is reported as a pseudogene. This CDR3 contains 14 residues. The CDR3 spells CASSRGGRDYGYTF. The CDR3 bases are TGTGCCAGCAGCAGGGGGGGTAGGGACTATGGCTACACCTTC.

This rearrangement joins TRBV6-5 to TRBJ1-5; 9 positions agree with TRBD1. This CDR3 comprises 15 residues. With V trimmed by 5 bases and J by 4 bases, 6 bases remained unmatched. CDR1 and CDR2 (germline): MNHEY, SVGAGI. As DNA, the CDR3 is TGTGCCAGCAGTCCGCAGGGGACAGGGAATCAGCCCCAGCATTTT. Translating it yields CASSPQGTGNQPQHF.

This chain connects TRBV7-8 to TRBJ1-5, with 8 bases that match TRBD1. CDR1 and CDR2 (germline): SGHVS, FQNEAQ. With V trimmed by 2 bases and J by 9 bases, 6 bases remained unmatched. The CDR3 loop spans 14 amino acids. This CDR3 reads CASSLTTGERPQHF. The CDR3 DNA is TGTGCCAGCAGCTTAACGACAGGGGAGCGGCCCCAGCATTTT. The full variable domain, completed using reference TRBV7-8 and TRBJ1-5, is GAGVSQSPRYKVAKRGQDVALRCDPISGHVSLFWYQQALGQGPEFLTYFQNEAQLDKSGLPSDRFFAERPEGSVSTLKIQRTQQEDSAVYLCASSLTTGERPQHFGDGTRLSIL.

This chain uses TRBV6-1 with TRBJ1-5; D remains unclear. CDR3 length: 16 residues. The germline gives CDR1 MNHNS, CDR2 SASEGT. Trimming removed 3 bases at V and 2 bases at J, with 14 bases between. CDR3 DNA: TGTGCCAGCAGTGACGAGACTGGAGGAGGCAATCAGCCCCAGCATTTT. Its protein product is CASSDETGGGNQPQHF.

The V gene is TRBV6-1, the J gene TRBJ1-5; D gene ambiguous. V lost 2 bases and J lost 7, with 15 bases in between. Germline lookup yields CDR1 MNHNS and CDR2 SASEGT. There are 15 residues in the CDR3. CDR3 coding DNA: TGTGCCAGCAGTGAAATAGGGAGGATTGGGCAGCCCCAGCATTTT. It is translated as CASSEIGRIGQPQHF.

The chain links TRBV18 to TRBJ2-1, with D possibly being TRBD2 (6 bases). The germline V gene has CDR1 KGHSH and CDR2 LQKENI. The CDR3 runs 14 residues. Trimming cost V 6 bases and J 5 bases, with 14 bases left between them. CDR3: CASSQRASHNEQFF. CDR3 in DNA: TGTGCCAGCTCCCAGCGGGCCTCACACAATGAGCAGTTCTTC.

By sample fraction, this clone is large. The chain carries TRBV6-5 and TRBJ2-7; 9 nucleotides agree with TRBD2. The V and J ends lost 2 bases and 5 bases, in that order; junction bases with no gene match: 7. The CDR3 length is 15 residues. The germline gives CDR1 MNHEY, CDR2 SVGAGI. DNA for the CDR3: TGTGCCAGCAGTTACGCCGCGGGAGGGCTCGACGAGCAGTACTTC. Protein sequence: CASSYAAGGLDEQYF.

The chain recombines TRBV7-3 with TRBJ2-3, with D perhaps matching TRBD2 (5 bases). The length of the CDR3 is 16 residues. CDR1 is SGHTA, CDR2 FQGTGA, per germline. With 2 bases removed from V and 4 bases from J, the gap between germline ends came to 16 bases. CDR3 bases: TGTGCCAGCAGCTTAGGTAGCGCCCCTGTTGCAGATACGCAGTATTTT. Translating it yields CASSLGSAPVADTQYF.

The chain has TRBV7-9 and TRBJ2-7, with D perhaps matching TRBD2 (6 bases). The CDR3 is made up of 14 amino acids. The germline gives CDR1 SEHNR, CDR2 FQNEAQ (reference sequence). Trimming pared 4 bases from V and 4 bases from J, leaving 14 bases between. The CDR3 DNA is TGTGCCAGCAGCTACTCGGGAGTTTCTTACGAGCAGTACTTC. The encoded protein is CASSYSGVSYEQYF.

The chain links TRBV5-5 to TRBJ1-5; D perhaps matches TRBD1 (6 bases). Between the trimmed V and J ends, which lost 1 base and 7 bases, there was a span of 15 bases. Looked up from germline, CDR1 is SGHKS and CDR2 is YYEKEE (reference sequence). The length of the CDR3 is 15 residues. CDR3 sequence (DNA): TGTGCCAGCAGCTTGAACAGGGCCTTGGGACAGCCCCAGCATTTT. This sequence encodes CASSLNRALGQPQHF.

The J gene is TRBJ2-1, the V gene TRBV7-3; TRBD2 agrees at 11 bases. This CDR3 spans 15 amino acids. The germline gives CDR1 SGHTA, CDR2 FQGTGA. The V gene end was trimmed by 5 bases and the J gene end by 11 bases; junction bases not matched to a gene: 11. The DNA of the CDR3 is TGTGCCAGCAGCCCGCGACTAGCGGGATTGGGGAAGCAGTTCTTC. This sequence encodes CASSPRLAGLGKQFF. The variable domain in full, completed from reference TRBV7-3 and TRBJ2-1, reads GAGVSQTPSNKVTEKGKYVELRCDPISGHTALYWYRQSLGQGPEFLIYFQGTGAADDSGLPNDRFFAVRPEGSVSTLKIQRTERGDSAVYLCASSPRLAGLGKQFFGPGTRLTVL.

The chain carries TRBV7-9 and TRBJ1-1; 9 nucleotides align to TRBD1. The CDR3 totals 15 residues. With V trimmed by 7 bases and J by 10 bases, 16 bases remained unmatched. The V gene's germline CDR1 is SEHNR and CDR2 FQNEAQ (reference sequence). CDR3 sequence: CASILSWTGDRGAFF. The CDR3 bases are TGTGCCAGCATCCTATCCTGGACAGGGGACCGTGGAGCTTTCTTT.

The chain links TRBV7-7 to TRBJ1-3; 9 bases are a match to TRBD1. The CDR3 is made up of 15 amino acids. Germline V gene lookup returns CDR1 SSHAT and CDR2 FNYEAQ (reference sequence). V dropped 5 bases and J dropped 4; count of bases not matched to a gene: 6. The CDR3 spells CASSPGTGRGNTIYF. As DNA, the CDR3 is TGTGCCAGCAGCCCCGGGACAGGGAGAGGAAACACCATATATTTT.

This chain connects TRBV18 to TRBJ2-1; TRBD2 might be the D (6 bases). Germline assignment: CDR1 KGHSH and CDR2 LQKENI. The ends were cut back, 4 bases at V and 5 bases at J, with 15 bases in the middle. The CDR3 length is 15 residues. The CDR3 protein is CASSQGVAVNNEQFF. The CDR3 nucleotides read TGTGCCAGCTCACAGGGAGTAGCGGTAAACAATGAGCAGTTCTTC.

The chain joins TRBV11-2 to TRBJ1-1; D is unclear. The V and J ends lost 6 bases and 3 bases respectively, with 20 bases between them. The CDR3 has 16 amino acids. Germline CDR1 SGHAT, CDR2 FQNNGV. CDR3: CASSPARPGRDTEAFF. The CDR3 DNA sequence: TGTGCCAGCAGTCCAGCTCGTCCGGGAAGGGACACTGAAGCTTTCTTT.

This clone appeared once. The rearrangement links TRBV10-2 to TRBJ2-7, with no clear D. V gave up 10 bases and J gave up 2 bases, with 15 bases separating them. This CDR3 comprises 13 residues. The germline gives CDR1 WSHSY, CDR2 SAAADI. CDR3 protein: CATSVGLPYEQYF. The CDR3 coding sequence is TGCGCCACCTCCGTGGGCCTCCCCTACGAGCAGTACTTC.

By frequency in the sample, this clone is large. The chain carries TRBV27 and TRBJ2-3, with TRBD2 matching over 9 bases. The CDR3 has 17 amino acids. V lost 7 bases to trimming and J lost 4 bases; unmatched junction nucleotides: 15. From germline, CDR1 is MNHEY and CDR2 SMNVEV (reference sequence). CDR3: CASTLPLSGSSADTQYF. For the CDR3, the DNA is TGTGCCAGCACCCTCCCTCTTAGCGGGAGTAGCGCAGATACGCAGTATTTT.